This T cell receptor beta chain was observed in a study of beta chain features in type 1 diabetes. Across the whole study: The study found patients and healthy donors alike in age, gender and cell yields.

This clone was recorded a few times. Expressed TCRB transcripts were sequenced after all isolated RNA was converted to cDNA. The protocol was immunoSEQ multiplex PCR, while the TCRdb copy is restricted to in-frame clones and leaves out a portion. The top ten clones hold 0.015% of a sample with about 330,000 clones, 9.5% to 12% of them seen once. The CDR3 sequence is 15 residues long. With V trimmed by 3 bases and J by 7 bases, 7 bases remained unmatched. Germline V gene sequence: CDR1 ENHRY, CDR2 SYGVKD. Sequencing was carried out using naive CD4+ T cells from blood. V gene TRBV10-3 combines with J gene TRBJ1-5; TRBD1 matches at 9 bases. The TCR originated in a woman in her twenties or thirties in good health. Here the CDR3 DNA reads TGTGCCATCAGTGAAGAAGGGACAGGGTTCCAGCCCCAGCATTTT. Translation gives CAISEEGTGFQPQHF.